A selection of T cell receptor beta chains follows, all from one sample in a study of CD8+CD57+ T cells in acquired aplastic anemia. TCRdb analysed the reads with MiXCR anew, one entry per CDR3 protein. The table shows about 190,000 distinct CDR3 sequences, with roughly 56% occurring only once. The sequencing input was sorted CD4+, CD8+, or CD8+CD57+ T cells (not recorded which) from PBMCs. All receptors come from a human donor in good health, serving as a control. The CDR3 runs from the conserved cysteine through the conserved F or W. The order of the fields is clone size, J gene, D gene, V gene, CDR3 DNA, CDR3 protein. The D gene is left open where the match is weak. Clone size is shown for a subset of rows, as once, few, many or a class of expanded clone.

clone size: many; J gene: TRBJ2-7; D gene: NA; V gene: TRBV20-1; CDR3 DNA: TGCAGTGCTACGGGACAACCTTCCTACGAGCAGTACTTC; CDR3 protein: CSATGQPSYEQYF
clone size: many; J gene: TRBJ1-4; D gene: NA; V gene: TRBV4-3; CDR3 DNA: TGCGCCAGCAGCCAAGAAATGGGGACAAGTTACGAAAAACTGTTTTTT; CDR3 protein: CASSQEMGTSYEKLFF
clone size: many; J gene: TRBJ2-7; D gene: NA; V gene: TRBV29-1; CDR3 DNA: TGCAGCGTTGGTGAAGCCTTCTACGAGCAGTACTTC; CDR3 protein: CSVGEAFYEQYF
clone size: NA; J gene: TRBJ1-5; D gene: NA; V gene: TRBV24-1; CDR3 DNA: TGTGCCACCAGTGATTTCAAAGATGCCCCCCAGCATTTT; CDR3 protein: CATSDFKDAPQHF
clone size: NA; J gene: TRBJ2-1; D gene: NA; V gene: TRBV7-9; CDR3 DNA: TGTGCCAGCAGCTCTAGCGTTCACAATTCTCGGCATAAGGCCTACAATGAGCAGTTCTTC; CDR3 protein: CASSSSVHNSRHKAYNEQFF
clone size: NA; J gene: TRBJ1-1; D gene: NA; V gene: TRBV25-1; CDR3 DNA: TGTGCCAGCAGAAATGACCGGGACGGTGAAGCTTTCTTT; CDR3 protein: CASRNDRDGEAFF
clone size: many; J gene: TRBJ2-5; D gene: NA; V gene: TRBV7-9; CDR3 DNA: TGTGCCAGCAGCTTAGCAATCCTAGAGCAAGAGACCCAGTACTTC; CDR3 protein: CASSLAILEQETQYF
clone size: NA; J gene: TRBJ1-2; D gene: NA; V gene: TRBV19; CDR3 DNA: TGTGCCAGTAGTTTCAACAGGGATTCCTACACCTTC; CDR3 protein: CASSFNRDSYTF
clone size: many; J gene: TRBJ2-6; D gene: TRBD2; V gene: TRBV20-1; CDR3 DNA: TGCAGTGCTAGGGGACTAGCGGGGGGCTCTGGGGCCAACGTCCTGACTTTC; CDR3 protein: CSARGLAGGSGANVLTF
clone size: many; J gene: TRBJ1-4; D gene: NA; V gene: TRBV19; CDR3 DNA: TGTGCCAGTAGTCCGAGACGGGTAACTAATGAAAAACTGTTTTTT; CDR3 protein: CASSPRRVTNEKLFF
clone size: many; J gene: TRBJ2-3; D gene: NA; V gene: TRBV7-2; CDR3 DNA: TGTGCCAGCAGCTTAGTGGCTGGGGGCGATACGCAGTATTTT; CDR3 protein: CASSLVAGGDTQYF
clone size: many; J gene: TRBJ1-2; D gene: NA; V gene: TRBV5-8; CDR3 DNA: TGTGCCAGCAGCTTGGTTCTAAGGACAGCAGATGGCTACACCTTC; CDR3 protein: CASSLVLRTADGYTF
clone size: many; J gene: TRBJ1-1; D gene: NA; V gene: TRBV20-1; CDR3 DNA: TGCAGTGCTCCCAACATGGGGGGCGCCGGTTTTACTGAAGCTTTCTTT; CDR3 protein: CSAPNMGGAGFTEAFF
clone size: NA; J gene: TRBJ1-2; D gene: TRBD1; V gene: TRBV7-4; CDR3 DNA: TGTGCCAGCAGCTTAGAAGAGGGCGGGACAGCTTATGGCTACACCTTC; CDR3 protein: CASSLEEGGTAYGYTF
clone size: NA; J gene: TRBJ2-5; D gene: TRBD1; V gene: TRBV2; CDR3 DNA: TGTGCCAGCATTGGGGGCGGGTACAGGGGAGAGACCCAGTACTTC; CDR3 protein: CASIGGGYRGETQYF
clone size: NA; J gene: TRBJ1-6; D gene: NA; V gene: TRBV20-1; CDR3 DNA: TGCAGTGCTAGAGAGCCACCCCTCCACTTT; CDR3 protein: CSAREPPLHF
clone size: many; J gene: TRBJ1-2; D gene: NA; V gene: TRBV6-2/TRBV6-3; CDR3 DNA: TGTGCCAGCACCCTAGGACAGCGTTATGGCTACACCTTC; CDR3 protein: CASTLGQRYGYTF
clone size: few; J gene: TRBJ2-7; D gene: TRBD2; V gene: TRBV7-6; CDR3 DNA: TGTGCCAGCAGCCTTACTAGCGGGGAGTACGAGCAGTACTTC; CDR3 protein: CASSLTSGEYEQYF
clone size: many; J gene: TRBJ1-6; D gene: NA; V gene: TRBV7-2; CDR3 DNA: TGTGCCAGCAGCTCCTGGGACGGAAATAATTCACCCCTCCACTTT; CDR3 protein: CASSSWDGNNSPLHF
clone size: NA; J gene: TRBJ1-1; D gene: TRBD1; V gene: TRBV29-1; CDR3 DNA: TGCAGCGTCGAAACAATGACAGGGTATTGGGGAAACACTGAAGCTTTCTTT; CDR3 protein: CSVETMTGYWGNTEAFF
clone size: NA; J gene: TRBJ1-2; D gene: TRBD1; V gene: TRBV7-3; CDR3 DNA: TGTGCCAGCAGCTTAATTCAAAAGGGGGACAGGACTTTCTATGGCTACACCTTC; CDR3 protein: CASSLIQKGDRTFYGYTF
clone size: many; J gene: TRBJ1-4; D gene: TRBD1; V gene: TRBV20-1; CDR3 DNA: TGCAGTGCTAGATTCCGACGACAGGGAACTAATGAAAAACTGTTTTTT; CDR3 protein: CSARFRRQGTNEKLFF
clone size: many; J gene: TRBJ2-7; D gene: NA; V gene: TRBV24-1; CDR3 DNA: TGTGCCACCAGCGAGACAGCGGAGGGCGAGCAGTACTTC; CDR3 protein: CATSETAEGEQYF
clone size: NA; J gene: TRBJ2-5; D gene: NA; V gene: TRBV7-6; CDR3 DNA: TGTGCCAGCAGCTTAGGAATCGCGGAACAAGAGACCCAGTACTTC; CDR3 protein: CASSLGIAEQETQYF
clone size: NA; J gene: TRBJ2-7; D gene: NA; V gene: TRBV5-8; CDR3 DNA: TGCGCCAGCAGCCAAGAAAAGGACAGCCTCTACGAGCAGTACTTC; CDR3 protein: CASSQEKDSLYEQYF
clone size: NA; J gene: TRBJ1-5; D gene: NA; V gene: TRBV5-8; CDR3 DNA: TGTGCCAGCAGCTTAGGGCTCGGGAATCAGCCCCAGCATTTT; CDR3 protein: CASSLGLGNQPQHF